Shown below are 16 T cell receptor beta chains from a single sample sequenced in a study of blood T cells in healthy people across ages. The second PCR ran roughly 7 to 12 cycles with a sample-barcoded 5' primer and J-beta primers. TCRdb ran MiXCR on the 5' RACE reads and lists one entry per CDR3 protein. The data hold some 1.4 million distinct CDR3 sequences, with roughly 40% observed a single time. Sequencing used blood. These TCRs come from a young woman in good health.

The chain is built from TRBV14 and TRBJ2-1, with 7 bases fitting TRBD2. The CDR3 extends over 17 amino acids. Germline V gives CDR1 SGHDN, CDR2 FVKESK. J was trimmed by 6 bases and V by 1 base; bases with no gene match: 12. CDR3 DNA: TGTGCCAGCAGCCAAGTCCATGCGGGGGTCATTCGCAATGAGCAGTTCTTC. Translated: CASSQVHAGVIRNEQFF.

V is TRBV6-5 and J is TRBJ1-1; weak D call: TRBD1 (5 bases). Germline CDR1 is MNHEY and CDR2 is SVGAGI. Between the trimmed V and J ends, which lost 4 bases and 3 bases, there was a span of 9 bases. The CDR3 contains 13 residues. CDR3 loop: CASSSGGDTEAFF. CDR3 nucleotide sequence: TGTGCCAGCAGTTCCGGGGGTGACACTGAAGCTTTCTTT.

CDR3 in amino acids: CASSFRPRESTDTQYF. DNA of the CDR3: TGTGCCAGCAGCTTCCGCCCCCGGGAGAGCACAGATACGCAGTATTTT. J is TRBJ2-3 and V is TRBV7-2, with D possibly matching TRBD2 (6 bases). Deletions cut 3 bases from V and 0 bases from J, with 13 bases between. From germline, CDR1 is SGHTA and CDR2 FQGNSA. The CDR3 is 16 amino acids.

A few counts support this clonotype. The V call is TRBV20-1, the J call TRBJ2-7; D may correspond to TRBD1 or TRBD2 (5 bases each). The CDR3 contains 14 residues. Trimming left V 3 bases short and J 3 bases short, with 15 bases between. Germline CDR1 reads DFQATT; CDR2 reads SNEGSKA (reference sequence). The CDR3 protein is CSARLRDLLYEQYF. In DNA, the CDR3 is TGCAGTGCTAGGCTTCGGGACCTCCTCTACGAGCAGTACTTC.

This rearrangement joins TRBV25-1 to TRBJ2-5; no clear D gene. V lost 1 base and J lost 7, with 10 bases in between. Germline CDR1 reads MGHDK; CDR2 reads SYGVNS. This CDR3 contains 13 residues. The CDR3 DNA follows: TGTGCCAGCAGTGAATGGGGTCTGGCGACCCAGTACTTC. It specifies CASSEWGLATQYF.

The V call is TRBV4-1, the J call TRBJ1-6; D unresolved. Germline V gene sequence: CDR1 MGHRA, CDR2 YSYEKL. CDR3 length: 21 residues. Between the trimmed V and J ends, which lost 10 bases and 3 bases, there was a span of 34 bases. This chain's CDR3 is CANPGLKEISSVSRYNSPLHF. CDR3 sequence (DNA): TGCGCCAACCCCGGGCTAAAGGAAATAAGTAGCGTGAGCCGCTATAATTCACCCCTCCACTTT.

With respect to this clonotype: The junction and the germline gene differ at one end; a read error may be behind it. The chain carries TRBV4-2 and TRBJ2-5; 10 bases align to TRBD2. The CDR3 has 16 residues. Germline CDR1 reads LGHNA; CDR2 reads YNFKEQ. The CDR3 DNA reads TGTGCCAGCAGCCAAGGGGCTAGCGGGGGCCAAGAGGCCCAGTACTTC. Amino acid sequence: CASSQGASGGQEAQYF.

This clonotype appeared a single time. The chain uses TRBV12-3 or TRBV12-4 and TRBJ2-1; 16 nucleotides agree with TRBD2. The junction had 9 bases not matched to a gene; V was cut back by 6 bases and J by 10 bases. The CDR3 has 16 residues. The CDR3 spells CASSPSGLAGGNEQFF. The CDR3 DNA sequence: TGTGCCAGCAGCCCGTCGGGACTAGCGGGGGGGAACGAGCAGTTCTTC.

The rearrangement joins TRBV29-1 to TRBJ1-1; no reliable D call. The CDR3 sequence is 14 residues long. Trimming left V 6 bases short and J 1 base short, with 15 bases between. Germline V lookup: CDR1 SQVTM, CDR2 ANQGSEA. The CDR3 here is CSVGLQSSNTEAFF. CDR3 DNA: TGCAGCGTGGGCCTCCAGAGTTCGAACACTGAAGCTTTCTTT.

This clonotype was counted only a few times. The chain couples TRBV20-1 to TRBJ2-1; 8 nucleotides align to TRBD1. Germline V gives CDR1 DFQATT, CDR2 SNEGSKA (reference sequence). Germline trimming cut 0 bases from V and 5 bases from J; bases unmatched to any gene: 9. The CDR3 contains 16 residues. The CDR3 DNA reads TGCAGTGCTAGAGATCCCCTCAGGGGGCAAAACAATGAGCAGTTCTTC. It is translated as CSARDPLRGQNNEQFF.

The J gene is TRBJ1-2, the V gene TRBV6-1, with unresolved D. CDR1 and CDR2 from the germline V gene are MNHNS and SASEGT. This CDR3 has 15 residues. The V gene lost 2 bases and the J gene lost 3 bases, with 13 bases spanning the gap. In nucleotides, the CDR3 is TGTGCCAGCAGTGAACAAGGCGGGATCGACTATGGCTACACCTTC. Protein: CASSEQGGIDYGYTF.

The CDR3 DNA follows: TGTGCCAGCAGTTGGGGGGTTGGAGCGGGAGCTACCTACGAGCAGTACTTC. It specifies CASSWGVGAGATYEQYF. The J gene is TRBJ2-7, the V gene TRBV12-3 or TRBV12-4; 8 nucleotides align to TRBD2. Losses at the gene ends were 4 bases for V and 2 bases for J; bases not matched to a gene: 13. The CDR3 has 17 residues.

The table lists this clonotype with a few counts. This chain uses TRBV12-3 or TRBV12-4 with TRBJ2-5; a possible D gene is TRBD2 (5 bases). This CDR3 has 16 residues. The V end lost 1 base, the J end lost 5 bases, and 17 bases lay between the germline ends. In DNA form, the CDR3 reads TGTGCCAGCAGTTTAGGTGCTAGCTTTGTCGGGGAGACCCAGTACTTC. The encoded protein is CASSLGASFVGETQYF.

Only one count was recorded for this clonotype. This may be a read error, as it is one base from a much larger clone. This chain joins TRBV12-3 or TRBV12-4 and TRBJ2-1; 11 nucleotides match TRBD2. The length of the CDR3 is 16 residues. As DNA, the CDR3 is TGTGCCGGCAGTTTGACCACTAGCGGGAGATTGTATGAGCAGTTCTTC. Translating gives CAGSLTTSGRLYEQFF.

This clonotype occurred a few times. This rearrangement joins TRBV28 to TRBJ2-5; weak D call: TRBD2 (6 bases). This CDR3 has 17 residues. Germline V gene sequence: CDR1 MDHEN, CDR2 SYDVKM. Trimming removed 6 bases from V and 4 bases from J, with 24 bases in between. The CDR3 DNA is TGTGCCAGCAGCCGATTCCCCGGGACTCCGATCGGAGAGACCCAGTACTTC. It specifies CASSRFPGTPIGETQYF.

The V call is TRBV20-1, the J call TRBJ2-3, with 10 bases lining up with TRBD1. Germline-derived CDR1 and CDR2 are DFQATT and SNEGSKA (reference sequence). The ends lost 0 bases at V and 2 bases at J; junction bases unmatched: 5. CDR3 length: 16 amino acids. The CDR3 DNA reads as TGCAGTGCTAGAGATCGGGACAGGGGATACACAGATACGCAGTATTTT. Amino acid sequence: CSARDRDRGYTDTQYF.